This T cell receptor beta chain was profiled in a study of control samples from healthy donors and cancer patients. V was clipped by 11 bases and J by 3 bases; unmatched bases: 8. Germline lookup yields CDR1 KGHDR and CDR2 SFDVKD. The CDR3 runs to 14 residues. The assay was immunoSEQ multiplex PCR, and TCRdb's table has in-frame clones only and misses some. The sample carries 170,000 or so clones, 90% recorded once. This sequence was found in a woman aged 45-65 years in good health. Material for sequencing was blood. The J gene is TRBJ1-2, the V gene TRBV24-1; 10 bases map to TRBD1. CDR3 DNA: TGTGCCAACAGGACAGGGGGAAACCACTATGGCTACACCTTC. It yields the protein CANRTGGNHYGYTF.